This T cell receptor (beta chain) stems from a study of blood T cells in healthy people across ages. Study context: There was about one barcoded beta molecule captured by template switching per two T cells.

A second PCR of 7 to 11 cycles used a sample-barcoded 5' primer and a J-beta primer mix. All cDNA molecules were each tagged by a template-switch adaptor with 12 random nucleotides. TCRdb processed the 5' RACE reads anew with MiXCR; each CDR3 protein has one entry. The sample has about 1.4 million distinct CDR3 sequences, approximately 63% seen once. This clonotype turned up a few times. Germline V gene sequence: CDR1 SQVTM, CDR2 ANQGSEA. The ends lost 4 bases at V and 5 bases at J; junction bases unmatched: 7. This CDR3 is 14 amino acids long. Per sample, a minimum of 6.5 million PBMCs were isolated. The specimen sequenced was blood. This clonotype was sampled from a man between 18 and 29 years old in good health. The chain uses TRBV29-1 and TRBJ2-7; 11 nucleotides line up with TRBD1. CDR3 amino acids: CSVVVVGQGDEQYF. CDR3 sequence (DNA): TGCAGCGTTGTTGTCGTGGGACAGGGGGACGAGCAGTACTTC.